This note documents a single TCR beta chain sequence. The data originate from a study of cytomegalovirus exposure and HLA in healthy donors. The PCR was carried out with 60 Vbeta primers and 13 Jbeta primers. Sequencing was performed with immunoSEQ multiplex PCR; in TCRdb, only in-frame clones are kept and a portion is missing. This sample yields roughly 100,000 clones, of which over 75% are seen a single time; 8.6% belongs to the top ten. CDR1 and CDR2 (germline): MDHEN, SYDVKM. This CDR3 is 14 amino acids long. Trimming stripped 7 bases from V and 6 bases from J, with 16 bases between. Sequences were obtained from PBMCs. The clonotype comes from a woman aged 40-49 years in good health and CMV-seropositive. The chain carries TRBV28 and TRBJ2-4; no clear D gene. CDR3 in DNA: TGTGCCAGCATTTCTTCGGGTGGCACAAACATTCAGTACTTC. Its protein product is CASISSGGTNIQYF.